This T cell receptor (beta chain) was recovered during a study of shared clonotypes between healthy human individuals. The overall study: Used for every donor were three CD4 naive, three CD4 memory, two CD8 naive and one CD8 memory plate. Study-wide points: Clonotypes not shared had lower generation probabilities than those common to all four donors.

Remarks on this clone: Antigen unknown. Other DNA sequences from this sample encode an identical CDR3 as well.

The CDR3 has 14 amino acids. Trimming cost V 5 bases and J 3 bases, with 11 bases left between them. The V gene's germline CDR1 is MNHEY and CDR2 SVGAGI. CD45RA-negative memory and CD45RA+ naive subsets were split from the CD4+ cells. Sequencing was performed with immunoSEQ multiplex PCR; in TCRdb, only in-frame clones are kept and a portion is missing. The table has some 1.4 million clones, roughly 96% seen once. The TCR originated in a man aged 25-40 years in good health. Sequences were obtained from naive CD4+ T cells sorted from blood. Documented subset: CD45RA+ positively selected. This sequence joins TRBV6-5 and TRBJ1-5; the D gene is possibly TRBD1 (6 bases). The CDR3: CASSPRQDNQPQHF. The CDR3 DNA is TGTGCCAGCAGTCCTCGACAGGACAATCAGCCCCAGCATTTT.